This T cell receptor (beta chain) was recorded in a study of regulatory and conventional T cells in RAG deficiency. General study findings and limits: Compared with controls, unique Treg TCR beta sequences dropped about 97-fold in Omenn syndrome and CID/AS.

The CDR3 contains 13 residues. The ends were cut back, 2 bases at V and 3 bases at J, with 10 bases in the middle. Germline CDR1 reads GTSNPN; CDR2 reads SVGIG (reference sequence). Profiled with immunoSEQ multiplex PCR; TCRdb holds only in-frame clones, not every one. The sample records roughly 11,000 clones, approximately 94% being singletons. As regards this clone: What it binds is unknown.

Regulatory T cells were sorted from blood as CD4+ CD25-high CD127-low cells. The sample was also linked to a second study, of regulatory T cells. From that second work: The PCR used 52 TRBV and 13 TRBJ primers. Skewed V and J usage and few unique V-J pairs marked patient repertoires, most in Tregs.

Sequences were obtained from CD127- CD25+ CD4+ Tregs sorted from blood. V usage is TRBV30 and J usage is TRBJ2-5; D might be TRBD1 (6 bases). The receptor comes from a human donor in good health. This CDR3 reads CAWSSGTKETQYF. CDR3 in DNA: TGTGCCTGGAGTTCCGGGACAAAAGAGACCCAGTACTTC.